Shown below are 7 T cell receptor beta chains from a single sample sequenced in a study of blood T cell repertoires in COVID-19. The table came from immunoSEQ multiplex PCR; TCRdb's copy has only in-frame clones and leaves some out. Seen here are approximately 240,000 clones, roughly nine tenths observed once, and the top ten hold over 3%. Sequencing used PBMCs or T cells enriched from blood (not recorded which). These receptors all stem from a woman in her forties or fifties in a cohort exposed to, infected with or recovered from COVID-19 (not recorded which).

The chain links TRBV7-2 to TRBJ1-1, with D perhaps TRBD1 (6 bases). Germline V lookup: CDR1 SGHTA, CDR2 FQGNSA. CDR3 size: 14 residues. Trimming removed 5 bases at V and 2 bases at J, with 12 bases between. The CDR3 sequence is CASSPGTLNTEAFF. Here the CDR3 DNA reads TGTGCCAGCAGCCCCGGGACACTCAACACTGAAGCTTTCTTT. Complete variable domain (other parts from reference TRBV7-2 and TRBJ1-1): GAGVSQSPSNKVTEKGKDVELRCDPISGHTALYWYRQSLGQGLEFLIYFQGNSAPDKSGLPSDRFSAERTGGSVSTLTIQRTQQEDSAVYLCASSPGTLNTEAFFGQGTRLTVV.

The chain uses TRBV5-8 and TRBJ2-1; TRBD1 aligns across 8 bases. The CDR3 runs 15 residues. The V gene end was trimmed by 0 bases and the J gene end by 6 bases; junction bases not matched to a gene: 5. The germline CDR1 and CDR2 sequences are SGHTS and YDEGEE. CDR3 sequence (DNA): TGTGCCAGCAGCTTGGGGGACAGGACAACCAATGAGCAGTTCTTC. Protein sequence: CASSLGDRTTNEQFF.

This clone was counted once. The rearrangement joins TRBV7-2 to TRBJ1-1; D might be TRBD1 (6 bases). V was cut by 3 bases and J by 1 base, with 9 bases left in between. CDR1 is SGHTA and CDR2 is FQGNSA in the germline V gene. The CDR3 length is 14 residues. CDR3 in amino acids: CASSFGGPNTEAFF. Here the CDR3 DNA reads TGTGCCAGCAGCTTTGGGGGCCCGAACACTGAAGCTTTCTTT.

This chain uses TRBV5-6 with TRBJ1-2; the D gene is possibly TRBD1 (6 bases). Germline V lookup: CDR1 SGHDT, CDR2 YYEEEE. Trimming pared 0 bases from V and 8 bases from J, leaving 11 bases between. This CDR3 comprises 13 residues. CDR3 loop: CASSLDRVRGYTF. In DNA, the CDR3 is TGTGCCAGCAGCTTGGACAGGGTTAGGGGCTACACCTTC.

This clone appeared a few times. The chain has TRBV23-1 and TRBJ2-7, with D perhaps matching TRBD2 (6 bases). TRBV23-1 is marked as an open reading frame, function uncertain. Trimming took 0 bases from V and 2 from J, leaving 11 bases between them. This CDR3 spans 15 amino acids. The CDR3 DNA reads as TGCGCCAGCAGTCAATCGGACGGAGGGACCTACGAGCAGTACTTC. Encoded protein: CASSQSDGGTYEQYF.

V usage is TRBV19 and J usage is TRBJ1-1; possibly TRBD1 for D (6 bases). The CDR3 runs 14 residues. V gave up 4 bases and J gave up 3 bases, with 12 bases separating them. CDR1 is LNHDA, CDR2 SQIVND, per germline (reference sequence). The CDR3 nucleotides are TGTGCCAGTAGTACCCTTCCAGGGGACACTGAAGCTTTCTTT. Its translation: CASSTLPGDTEAFF.

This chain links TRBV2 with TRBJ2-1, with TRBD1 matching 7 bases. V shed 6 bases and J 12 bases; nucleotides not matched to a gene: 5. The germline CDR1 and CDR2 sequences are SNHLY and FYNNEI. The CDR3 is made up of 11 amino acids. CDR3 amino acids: CASRDRDRQFF. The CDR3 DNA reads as TGTGCCAGCAGGGACCGGGACAGGCAGTTCTTC.